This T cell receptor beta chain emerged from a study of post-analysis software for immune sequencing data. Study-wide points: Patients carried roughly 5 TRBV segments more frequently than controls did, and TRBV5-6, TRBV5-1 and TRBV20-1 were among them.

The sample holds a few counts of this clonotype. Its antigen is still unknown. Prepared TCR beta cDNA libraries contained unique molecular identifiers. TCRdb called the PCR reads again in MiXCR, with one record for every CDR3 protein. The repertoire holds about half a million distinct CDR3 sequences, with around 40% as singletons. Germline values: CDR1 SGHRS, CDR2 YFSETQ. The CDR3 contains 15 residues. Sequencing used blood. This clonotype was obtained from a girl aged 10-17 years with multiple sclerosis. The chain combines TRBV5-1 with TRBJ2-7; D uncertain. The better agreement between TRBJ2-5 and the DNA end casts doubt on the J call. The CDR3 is CASSLGPSLGETQYF. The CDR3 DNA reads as TGCGCCAGCAGCTTGGGCCCCTCGCTGGGAGAGACCCAGTACTTC.